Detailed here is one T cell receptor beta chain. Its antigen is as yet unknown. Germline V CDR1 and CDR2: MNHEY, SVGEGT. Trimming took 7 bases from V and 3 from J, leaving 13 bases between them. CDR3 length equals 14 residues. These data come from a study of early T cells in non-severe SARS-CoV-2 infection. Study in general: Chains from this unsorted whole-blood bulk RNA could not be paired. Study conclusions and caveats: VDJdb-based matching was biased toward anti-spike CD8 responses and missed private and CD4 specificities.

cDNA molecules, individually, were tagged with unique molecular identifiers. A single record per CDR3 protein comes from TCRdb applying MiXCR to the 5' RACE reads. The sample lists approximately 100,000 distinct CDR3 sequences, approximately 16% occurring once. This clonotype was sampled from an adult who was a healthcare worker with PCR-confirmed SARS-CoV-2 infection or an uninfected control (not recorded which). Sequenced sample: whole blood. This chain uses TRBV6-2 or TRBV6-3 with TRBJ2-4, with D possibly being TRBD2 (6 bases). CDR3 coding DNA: TGTGCCAGCACCCACGGGGGACTCAAAAACATTCAGTACTTC. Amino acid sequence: CASTHGGLKNIQYF.